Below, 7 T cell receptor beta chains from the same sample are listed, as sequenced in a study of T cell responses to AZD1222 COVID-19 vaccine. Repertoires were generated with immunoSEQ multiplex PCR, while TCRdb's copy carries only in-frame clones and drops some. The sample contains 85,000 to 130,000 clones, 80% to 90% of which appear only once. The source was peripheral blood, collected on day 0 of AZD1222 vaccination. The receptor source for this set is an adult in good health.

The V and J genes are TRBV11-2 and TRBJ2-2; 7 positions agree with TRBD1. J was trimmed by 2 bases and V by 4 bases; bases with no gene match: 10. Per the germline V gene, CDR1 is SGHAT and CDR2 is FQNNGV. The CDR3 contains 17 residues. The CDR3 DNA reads TGTGCCAGCAGCTCCGGACAGGTTTCTTTTAACACCGGGGAGCTGTTTTTT. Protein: CASSSGQVSFNTGELFF.

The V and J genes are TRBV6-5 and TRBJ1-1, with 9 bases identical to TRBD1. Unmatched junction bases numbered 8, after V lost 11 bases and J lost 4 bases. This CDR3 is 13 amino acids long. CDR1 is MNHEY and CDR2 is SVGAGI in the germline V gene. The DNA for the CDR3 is TGTGCCGGCCGGGACAGGGAAGTCACTGAAGCTTTCTTT. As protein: CAGRDREVTEAFF.

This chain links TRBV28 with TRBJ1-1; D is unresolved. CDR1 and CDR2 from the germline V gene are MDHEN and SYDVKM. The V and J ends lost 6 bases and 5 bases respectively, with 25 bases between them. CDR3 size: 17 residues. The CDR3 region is CASSSWGSVGIGTEAFF. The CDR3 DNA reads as TGTGCCAGCAGCTCCTGGGGTAGTGTGGGGATAGGGACTGAAGCTTTCTTT. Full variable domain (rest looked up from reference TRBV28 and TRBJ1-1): DVKVTQSSRYLVKRTGEKVFLECVQDMDHENMFWYRQDPGLGLRLIYFSYDVKMKEKGDIPEGYSVSREKKERFSLILESASTNQTSMYLCASSSWGSVGIGTEAFFGQGTRLTVV.

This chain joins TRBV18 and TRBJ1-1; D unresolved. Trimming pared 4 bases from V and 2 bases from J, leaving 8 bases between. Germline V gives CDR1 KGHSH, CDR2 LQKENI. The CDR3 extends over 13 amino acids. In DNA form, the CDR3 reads TGTGCCAGCTCACGTGGGGAAAACACTGAAGCTTTCTTT. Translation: CASSRGENTEAFF.

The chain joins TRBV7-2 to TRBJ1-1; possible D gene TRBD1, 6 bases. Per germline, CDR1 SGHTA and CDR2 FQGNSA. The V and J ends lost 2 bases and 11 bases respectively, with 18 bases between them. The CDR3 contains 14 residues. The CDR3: CASSLIQGRSAAFF. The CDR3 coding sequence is TGTGCCAGCAGCTTAATTCAGGGGAGATCGGCGGCTTTCTTT.

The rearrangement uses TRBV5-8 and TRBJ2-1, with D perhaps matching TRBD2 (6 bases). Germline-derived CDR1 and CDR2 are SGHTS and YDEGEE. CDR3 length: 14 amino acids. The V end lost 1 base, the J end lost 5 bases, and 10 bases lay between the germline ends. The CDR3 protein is CASSLWGENNEQFF. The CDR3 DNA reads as TGTGCCAGCAGCTTGTGGGGGGAGAACAATGAGCAGTTCTTC.

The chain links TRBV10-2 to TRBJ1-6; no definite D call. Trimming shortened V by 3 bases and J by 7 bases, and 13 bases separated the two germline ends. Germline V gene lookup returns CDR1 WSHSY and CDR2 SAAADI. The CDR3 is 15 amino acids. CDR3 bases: TGCGCCAGCAGTGAACCCGGGGTTCTGAATTCACCCCTCCACTTT. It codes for CASSEPGVLNSPLHF.